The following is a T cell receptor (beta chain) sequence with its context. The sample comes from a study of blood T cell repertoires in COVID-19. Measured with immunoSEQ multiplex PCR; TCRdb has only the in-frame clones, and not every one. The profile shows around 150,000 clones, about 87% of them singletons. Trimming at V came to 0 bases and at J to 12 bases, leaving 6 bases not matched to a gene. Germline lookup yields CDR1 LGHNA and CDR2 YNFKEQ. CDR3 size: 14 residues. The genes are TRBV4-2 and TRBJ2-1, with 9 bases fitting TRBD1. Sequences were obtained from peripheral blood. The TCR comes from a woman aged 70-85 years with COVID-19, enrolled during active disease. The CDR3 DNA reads TGTGCCAGCAGCCAAGATCTGCGACAGGGGGGGCAGTTCTTC. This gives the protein CASSQDLRQGGQFF.